Listed below are T cell receptor beta chains from one sample, sequenced in a study of blood T cell repertoires in COVID-19. Clones were read by immunoSEQ multiplex PCR, and TCRdb kept only the in-frame ones, dropping some. This table holds approximately 120,000 clones, over 80% found once. Sequenced: peripheral blood. These TCRs come from a woman aged 60-70 years with acute or convalescent COVID-19. CDR3s include the opening cysteine and the closing phenylalanine or tryptophan. Each record gives: V gene, clone size, J gene, D gene, CDR3 DNA, CDR3 protein. The D gene is left open where the match is weak. Expanded clones get a size class; other rows say once, few or many, or leave the size out.

>TRBV6-5|NA|TRBJ2-3|NA
TGTGCCAGCAGTTACGAACACAGGGATACGCAGTATTTT
CASSYEHRDTQYF
>TRBV28|NA|TRBJ1-1|NA
TGTGCCAGCAGTACAGGTTGGGGCACTGAAGCTTTCTTT
CASSTGWGTEAFF
>TRBV5-8|NA|TRBJ2-5|NA
TGTGCCAGCGCCAAAGCACTACCTGGAGAGACCCAGTACTTC
CASAKALPGETQYF
>TRBV16|once|TRBJ1-2|NA
TGTGCCAGCAGTCCCACAGGGAGTTTTAACTATGGCTACACCTTC
CASSPTGSFNYGYTF
>TRBV19|NA|TRBJ1-2|NA
TGTGCCAGTAGTATCCCCAATCTTCTATACGGCTACACCTTC
CASSIPNLLYGYTF
>TRBV7-2|NA|TRBJ2-7|TRBD1
TGTGCCAGCAGCTTCGACAGGGGCCGGATCTACGAGCAGTACTTC
CASSFDRGRIYEQYF
>TRBV5-1|once|TRBJ2-3|NA
TGCGCCAGCAGCCAACGATCGACGGGGTCCGCCACAGATACGCAGTATTTT
CASSQRSTGSATDTQYF
>TRBV4-2|NA|TRBJ2-5|NA
TGTGCCAGCAGCCAGCTAAGGGGGGGGACCAAACAAGAGACCCAGTACTTC
CASSQLRGGTKQETQYF
>TRBV6-1|NA|TRBJ1-5|TRBD1
TGTGCCAGCAGTGAAGCGCGTGGGACAGCGAGTTATCAGCCCCAGCATTTT
CASSEARGTASYQPQHF
>TRBV5-1|NA|TRBJ2-5|TRBD2
TGCGCCAGCGCCCGCGGGACTAGCGGGACCAACCAAGAGACCCAGTACTTC
CASARGTSGTNQETQYF
>TRBV18|NA|TRBJ2-3|TRBD2
TGTGCCAGCTCAAGCACGGGGGGAGCGAGTTCGGGGGATACGCAGTATTTT
CASSSTGGASSGDTQYF